This TCR beta chain appears in the sequencing data of a study of OX40 agonist ivuxolimab in advanced cancers. The CDR3 runs to 14 residues. Germline values: CDR1 SGHAT, CDR2 FQDESV (reference sequence). V shed 3 bases and J shed 1 base, with 9 bases lying between them. The data were produced by immunoSEQ multiplex PCR, yet TCRdb's version contains in-frame clones alone and is incomplete. The repertoire holds about 48,000 clones, with about nine tenths as singletons. Material: CD4+ or CD8+ T cells sorted from blood, obtained in a trial of the OX40 agonist ivuxolimab. The chain combines TRBV11-1 with TRBJ1-1; perhaps TRBD1 as D (5 bases). The sequence was collected from an adult with an advanced solid tumor such as melanoma, head and neck, liver or kidney cancer. CDR3 region: CASSFGDANTEAFF. In DNA form, the CDR3 reads TGTGCCAGCAGCTTCGGGGACGCGAACACTGAAGCTTTCTTT.